This T cell receptor beta chain derives from a study of Graves' ophthalmopathy and Graves' hyperthyroidism. Study as a whole: The blood sample was drawn at first diagnosis and before any treatment. General study points: Its predictions of ophthalmopathy progression gave the model roughly 71% sensitivity and roughly 72% specificity. Appearing in blood as well were most expanded thyroid clonotypes above 0.001 frequency.

With regard to this clonotype: Its antigen is not identified.

The V and J ends lost 2 bases and 5 bases, in that order; junction bases with no gene match: 10. Germline V CDR1 and CDR2: MNHEY, SVGAGI. The CDR3 covers 16 residues. The TCR beta CDR3 regions underwent amplification from RNA transcripts. The authors performed first-round RT-PCR with HTBI primers and then a second-round multiplex PCR. One entry per CDR3 protein results from TCRdb running MiXCR on the multiplex PCR reads. The sample lists some 350,000 distinct CDR3 sequences; about 17% were seen once. The sequenced material came from peripheral blood. This chain connects TRBV6-5 to TRBJ1-1, with 8 bases that match TRBD1. This TCR was recovered from an adult woman with stable Graves' hyperthyroidism. CDR3 residues: CASSYQPRTGQTEAFF. As DNA, the CDR3 is TGTGCCAGCAGTTACCAACCGCGGACAGGGCAAACTGAAGCTTTCTTT.